The 8 T cell receptor beta chains below were found in one sample sequenced in a study of cytomegalovirus exposure and HLA in healthy donors. This PCR relied on a set of 60 Vbeta primers and 13 Jbeta primers. Produced via immunoSEQ multiplex PCR; TCRdb's table is partial and in-frame only. The sample lists some 160,000 clones, roughly 80% occurring once. Material: PBMCs. The receptor source for this set is a male donor in good health and CMV-seronegative.

V is TRBV5-5 and J is TRBJ2-5; the D gene is possibly TRBD2 (5 bases). From germline, CDR1 is SGHKS and CDR2 YYEKEE (reference sequence). CDR3 length: 14 amino acids. V was clipped by 2 bases and J by 5 bases, with 13 bases between them. Here the CDR3 DNA reads TGTGCCAGCAGCTTTCCCGGGGTTTGGGAGACCCAGTACTTC. It encodes CASSFPGVWETQYF.

This sequence joins TRBV19 and TRBJ2-1; 9 nucleotides match TRBD2. The CDR3 spans 16 residues. Trimming at V came to 7 bases and at J to 4 bases, leaving 11 bases not matched to a gene. CDR1 and CDR2 (germline): LNHDA, SQIVND (reference sequence). CDR3 loop: CASTLEATSGYNEQFF. The CDR3, as DNA: TGTGCCAGTACTTTGGAAGCGACTAGCGGTTACAATGAGCAGTTCTTC. Looking up the rest from reference TRBV19 and TRBJ2-1 gives the full variable domain: DGGITQSPKYLFRKEGQNVTLSCEQNLNHDAMYWYRQDPGQGLRLIYYSQIVNDFQKGDIAEGYSVSREKKESFPLTVTSAQKNPTAFYLCASTLEATSGYNEQFFGPGTRLTVL.

This clone was seen a few times. The gene calls are TRBV27 and TRBJ2-1; TRBD2 is a possible D gene (6 bases). This CDR3 is 11 amino acids long. Germline loops: CDR1 MNHEY, CDR2 SMNVEV (reference sequence). The V gene lost 7 bases and the J gene lost 10 bases, with 11 bases spanning the gap. In nucleotides, the CDR3 is TGTGCCAGCATCGGCGGGGAAGAGCAGTTCTTC. This translates into CASIGGEEQFF.

With respect to this clone: The sample carries other DNA sequences with the same CDR3. The chain has TRBV10-2 and TRBJ1-5; TRBD1 agrees at 7 bases. With V trimmed by 3 bases and J by 4 bases, 15 bases remained unmatched. Per the germline V gene, CDR1 is WSHSY and CDR2 is SAAADI. The CDR3 is 18 amino acids. This CDR3 is CASSDSWDRFYSNQPQHF. CDR3 DNA: TGCGCCAGCAGTGATAGTTGGGACAGATTCTATAGTAATCAGCCCCAGCATTTT.

The J gene is TRBJ2-3, the V gene TRBV6-1, with TRBD2 identical over 9 bases. The CDR3 is 15 amino acids. Germline trimming cut 4 bases from V and 1 base from J; bases unmatched to any gene: 3. In germline, CDR1 is MNHNS, CDR2 SASEGT. The chain's CDR3 is CASSGASGGTDTQYF. Here the CDR3 DNA reads TGTGCCAGCAGTGGTGCTAGCGGGGGCACAGATACGCAGTATTTT.

The chain uses TRBV4-1 and TRBJ2-7; TRBD2 aligns across 7 bases. CDR1 is MGHRA and CDR2 is YSYEKL in the germline V gene. J was trimmed by 4 bases and V by 4 bases; bases with no gene match: 1. This CDR3 has 12 amino acids. CDR3 nucleotide sequence: TGCGCCAGCAGCCGGGAGGGTTACGAGCAGTACTTC. It codes for CASSREGYEQYF.

The chain links TRBV19 to TRBJ1-2; D is unclear. Germline V gene data show CDR1 as LNHDA and CDR2 as SQIVND (reference sequence). Trimming left V 3 bases short and J 3 bases short, with 14 bases between. The CDR3 is made up of 15 amino acids. The CDR3 loop reads CASSMIGGFDYGYTF. CDR3 DNA sequence: TGTGCCAGTAGTATGATCGGAGGGTTTGACTATGGCTACACCTTC.

Concerning this clone: Other DNA sequences from this sample encode an identical CDR3 as well. The genes are TRBV5-1 and TRBJ2-2; 8 bases are shared with TRBD1. Germline trimming cut 0 bases from V and 5 bases from J; bases unmatched to any gene: 6. From germline, CDR1 is SGHRS and CDR2 YFSETQ. The CDR3 has 16 residues. As DNA, the CDR3 is TGCGCCAGCAGCTTGGCAGGGACAGGATCGACCGGGGAGCTGTTTTTT. Translating gives CASSLAGTGSTGELFF. Combining the CDR3 with reference TRBV5-1 and TRBJ2-2 gives the whole variable domain KAGVTQTPRYLIKTRGQQVTLSCSPISGHRSVSWYQQTPGQGLQFLFEYFSETQRNKGNFPGRFSGRQFSNSRSEMNVSTLELGDSALYLCASSLAGTGSTGELFFGEGSRLTVL.